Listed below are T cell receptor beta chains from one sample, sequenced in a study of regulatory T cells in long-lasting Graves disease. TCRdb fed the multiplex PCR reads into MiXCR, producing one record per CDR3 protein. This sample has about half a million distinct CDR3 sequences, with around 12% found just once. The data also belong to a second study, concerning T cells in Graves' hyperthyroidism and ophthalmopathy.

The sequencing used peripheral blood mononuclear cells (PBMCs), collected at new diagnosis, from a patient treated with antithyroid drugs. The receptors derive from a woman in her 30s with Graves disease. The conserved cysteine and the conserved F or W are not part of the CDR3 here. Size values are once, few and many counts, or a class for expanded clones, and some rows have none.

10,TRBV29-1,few,SVGDPWRGYT
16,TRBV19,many,ASSTHQLAGGSYNEQF
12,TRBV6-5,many,ASSSQGRLNEQF
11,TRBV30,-,AWEGTTMVEQY
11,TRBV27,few,ASRDSPVDEQF
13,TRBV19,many,ASSTSTGLNTEAF
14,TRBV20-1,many,SAGGLQGKSTDTQY
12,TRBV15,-,VTSRDTGGGEQY
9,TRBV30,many,AWSRGVGYT
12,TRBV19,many,ASSIDSESYEQY
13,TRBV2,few,ASRPGQGGSYGYT
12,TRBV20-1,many,SANGLADFNEQF
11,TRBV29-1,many,SVEWGRGVEQF
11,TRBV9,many,ASSPHMITEAF
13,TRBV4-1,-,ASSPGQGGIRGYT
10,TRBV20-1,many,SAFRTADTQY
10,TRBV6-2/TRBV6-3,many,ASTGQGEKLF
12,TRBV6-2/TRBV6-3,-,ASHGTGEPQPQH
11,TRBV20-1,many,SAPDSSGNTIY
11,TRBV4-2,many,ASSQGSRSPLH
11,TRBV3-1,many,ASSQGSYNEQF
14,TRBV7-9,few,ASSLGYGTVDGELF
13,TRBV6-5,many,ASSYGGNLDTEAF
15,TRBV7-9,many,ASSLPVAGSSYNEQF
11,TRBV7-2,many,ASSRDLNQPQH
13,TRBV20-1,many,SARDRRRLSYEQY
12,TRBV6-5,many,ASSYPNLWAAQH
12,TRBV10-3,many,AISEYEAYNEQF
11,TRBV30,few,AWAGTVLYEQY
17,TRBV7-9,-,ASSRSGLAGGPRSGELF
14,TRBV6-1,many,ASSRQDPASGNTIY
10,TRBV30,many,AWSVQVSPLH